These T cell receptor beta chains were read from a single sample in a study of T-cell reconstitution after alpha-beta-depleted transplantation in children. TCRdb redid the calling of the PCR reads with MiXCR, one entry per CDR3 protein. This table holds roughly 120,000 distinct CDR3 sequences, around 23% found once. The starting material was PBMCs, mostly from graft donor cells, obtained 180 days after TCRalphabeta/CD19-depleted stem cell transplant. These receptors came from a male patient aged 2 to 9 who had a stem cell transplant for chronic granulomatous disease, so the T cells may come from the graft donor. The CDR3 runs from the conserved cysteine through the conserved F or W.

V gene	J gene	CDR3 protein
TRBV5-1	TRBJ2-1	CASSSVGGEYNEQFF
TRBV20-1	TRBJ2-1	CSAIEGIDEQFF
TRBV7-2	TRBJ2-5	CASSLQGRRETQYF
TRBV12-3/TRBV12-4	TRBJ1-6	CASSFRQIEFYNSPLHF
TRBV11-2	TRBJ2-1	CASSYLGASFMGNEQFF
TRBV20-1	TRBJ2-5	CSVLLTREETQYF
TRBV6-5	TRBJ1-4	CASSYRGTNEKLFF
TRBV7-8	TRBJ1-2	CASSLEWGQGSYGYTF
TRBV20-1	TRBJ1-5	CSARDSKGPNQPQHF
TRBV20-1	TRBJ2-1	CSARDWGVRTGLYNEQFF
TRBV20-1	TRBJ2-3	CSARDPSGRFPDTQYF
TRBV5-1	TRBJ2-7	CASSLKLSYEQYF
TRBV5-1	TRBJ2-1	CASSLAGTNEQFF
TRBV6-2/TRBV6-3	TRBJ2-1	CASSYRKGLAGQYSYNEQFF
TRBV20-1	TRBJ1-5	CSARDPDQPQHF
TRBV7-3	TRBJ2-1	CASSLTGAANEQFF
TRBV5-1	TRBJ2-7	CASSWGLAGLSSYEQYF
TRBV29-1	TRBJ1-1	CSVAGRANTEAFF
TRBV20-1	TRBJ2-4	CSASMVRALKNIQYF
TRBV5-1	TRBJ2-3	CASSLEQLGTDTQYF
TRBV7-3	TRBJ1-6	CASSSVGGGNSPLHF
TRBV10-3	TRBJ2-7	CAISTVDMNYEQYF
TRBV6-5	TRBJ2-1	CASSYDGRRSYNEQFF
TRBV4-2	TRBJ2-7	CASSQEESGISSYEQYF
TRBV6-1	TRBJ2-5	CASRRTGLAETQYF
TRBV30	TRBJ1-1	CARNRQVNTEAFF
TRBV10-3	TRBJ2-2	CAISADWTSGRAHGTGELFF
TRBV21-1	TRBJ2-7	CASSAPGSEQYF
TRBV28	TRBJ1-5	CASSREIYQPQHF
TRBV6-5	TRBJ2-3	CASLSPGQLAGVPDTQYF
TRBV6-5	TRBJ2-7	CASSGTYEQYF
TRBV9	TRBJ1-6	CASSSRSRGGIGSPLHF
TRBV30	TRBJ1-2	CAWSVSSNYGYTF
TRBV3-1	TRBJ2-7	CASSQVGGRRYEQYF
TRBV3-1	TRBJ2-7	CASSQGLITYEQYF
TRBV7-2	TRBJ2-2	CASSVLGRGANTGELFF
TRBV12-3/TRBV12-4	TRBJ2-3	CASSDPGTTDTQYF
TRBV20-1	TRBJ2-7	CSALTSGTYEQYF
TRBV20-1	TRBJ2-1	CSANLASEQFF
TRBV5-4	TRBJ2-1	CASSGGAGALQEQFF
TRBV29-1	TRBJ2-1	CSVVDPGSSSYNEQFF
TRBV29-1	TRBJ2-5	CSVAALFQETQYF
TRBV28	TRBJ2-7	CASSTGGSEQYF
TRBV14	TRBJ2-5	CASSQKQGTGITGVLKETQYF
TRBV6-4	TRBJ1-1	CASKARVNTEAFF
TRBV5-1	TRBJ2-1	CASSLNVAGVLGEQFF
TRBV5-1	TRBJ2-7	CASSLEAGGYEQYF
TRBV5-1	TRBJ2-7	CASSSVPGLAGAPSYEQYF
TRBV29-1	TRBJ2-5	CSATGSQETQYF
TRBV5-1	TRBJ2-7	CASSFGDRVYEQYF
TRBV27	TRBJ2-7	CASSLRRGPSYEQYF
TRBV20-1	TRBJ2-5	CSAPKREGQETQYF
TRBV10-3	TRBJ1-1	CAISRQGGYTEAFF
TRBV12-3/TRBV12-4	TRBJ1-6	CASRPEGKNSPLHF
TRBV2	TRBJ2-4	CASRANRGLGNIQYF
TRBV6-5	TRBJ1-4	CASSTVGEKLFF
TRBV20-1	TRBJ2-7	CSARPPADYEQYF
TRBV25-1	TRBJ2-7	CASSGERPYEQYF
TRBV10-3	TRBJ2-3	CAISDGGTDTQYF